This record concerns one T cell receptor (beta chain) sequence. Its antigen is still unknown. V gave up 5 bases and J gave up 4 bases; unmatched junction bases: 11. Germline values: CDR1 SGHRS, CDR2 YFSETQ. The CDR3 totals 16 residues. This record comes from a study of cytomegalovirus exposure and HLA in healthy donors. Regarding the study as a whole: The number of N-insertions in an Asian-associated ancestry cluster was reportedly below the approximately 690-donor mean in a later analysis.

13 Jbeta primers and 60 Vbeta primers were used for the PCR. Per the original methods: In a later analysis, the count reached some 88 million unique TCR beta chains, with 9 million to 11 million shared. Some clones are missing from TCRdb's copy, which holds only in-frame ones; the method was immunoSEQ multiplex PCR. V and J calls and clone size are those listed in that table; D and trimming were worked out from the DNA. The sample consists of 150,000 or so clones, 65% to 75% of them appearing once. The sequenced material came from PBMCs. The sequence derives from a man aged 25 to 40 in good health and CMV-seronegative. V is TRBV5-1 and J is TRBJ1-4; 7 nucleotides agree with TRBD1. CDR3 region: CASSPGLGQLNEKLFF. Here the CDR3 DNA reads TGCGCCAGCAGTCCGGGGTTGGGACAGCTTAATGAAAAACTGTTTTTT.